The T cell receptor (beta chain) described here comes from a study of immune evolution from preneoplasia to lung adenocarcinoma. The repertoire was sequenced with immunoSEQ multiplex PCR; TCRdb's copy has only in-frame clones and lacks some. The table records several thousand clones, 78% of them present only once. The CDR3 sequence is 12 residues long. Germline CDR1 reads MNHEY; CDR2 reads SVGAGI. V lost 4 bases, J lost 6 bases, and 7 bases lay in between. Sample: FFPE adjacent normal lung tissue. The receptor was isolated from a person between 65 and 79 years old with lung adenocarcinoma. The V and J genes are TRBV6-5 and TRBJ1-5; D gene ambiguous. CDR3 nucleotide sequence: TGTGCCAGCAGTTCGGGAACTCAGCCCCAGCATTTT. It translates to CASSSGTQPQHF.